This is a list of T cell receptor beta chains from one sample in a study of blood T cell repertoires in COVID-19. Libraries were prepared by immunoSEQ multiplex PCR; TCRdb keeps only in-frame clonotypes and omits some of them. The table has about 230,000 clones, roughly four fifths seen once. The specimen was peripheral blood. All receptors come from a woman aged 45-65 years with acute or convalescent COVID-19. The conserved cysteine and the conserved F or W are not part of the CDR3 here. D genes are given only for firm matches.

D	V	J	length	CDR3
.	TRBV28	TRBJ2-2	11	ASSLYGAGELF
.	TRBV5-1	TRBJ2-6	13	ASSLDSSGANVLT
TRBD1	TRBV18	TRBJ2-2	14	ASSPWDRGNAGELF
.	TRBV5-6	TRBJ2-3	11	ASSARSTDTQY
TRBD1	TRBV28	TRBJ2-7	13	ASRQDRASSYEQY
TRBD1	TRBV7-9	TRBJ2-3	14	ASSLATGGLTDTQY
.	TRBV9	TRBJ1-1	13	ASSVVSSGSTEAF
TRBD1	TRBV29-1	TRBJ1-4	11	SVRQGAGEKLF
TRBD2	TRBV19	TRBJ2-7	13	ASSIKGAAGYEQY
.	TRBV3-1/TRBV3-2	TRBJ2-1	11	ASSQSGNNEQF
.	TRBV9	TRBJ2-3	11	ASNVHRPDTQY
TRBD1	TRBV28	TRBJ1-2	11	ASSEQGARGYT
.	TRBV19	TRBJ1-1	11	ASSTTANTEAF
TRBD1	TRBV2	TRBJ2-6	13	ASSADRAGANVLT
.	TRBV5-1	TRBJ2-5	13	ASSWVAGAQETQY
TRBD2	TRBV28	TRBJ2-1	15	ASTPEGLAGIRDEQF
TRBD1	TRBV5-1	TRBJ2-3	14	ASSPPGTGGADTQY
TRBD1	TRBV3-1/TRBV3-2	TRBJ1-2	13	ASSQDGQGAAGYT
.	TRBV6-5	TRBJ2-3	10	ASGYGTDTQY
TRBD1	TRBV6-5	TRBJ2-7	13	ASRDRGRSSYEQY
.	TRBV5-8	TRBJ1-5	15	ASSLVWARGMDQPQH
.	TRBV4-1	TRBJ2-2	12	ASSQAMATGELF
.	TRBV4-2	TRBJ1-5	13	ASSQERGGNQPQH
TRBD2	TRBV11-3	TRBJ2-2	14	ASSFLAGGVTGELF
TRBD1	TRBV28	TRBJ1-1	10	ASSLLTGEAF
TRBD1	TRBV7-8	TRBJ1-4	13	ASSLVGTGYEKLF
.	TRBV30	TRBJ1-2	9	AWGRAEGYT
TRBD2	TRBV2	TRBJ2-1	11	ASGLAADNEQF